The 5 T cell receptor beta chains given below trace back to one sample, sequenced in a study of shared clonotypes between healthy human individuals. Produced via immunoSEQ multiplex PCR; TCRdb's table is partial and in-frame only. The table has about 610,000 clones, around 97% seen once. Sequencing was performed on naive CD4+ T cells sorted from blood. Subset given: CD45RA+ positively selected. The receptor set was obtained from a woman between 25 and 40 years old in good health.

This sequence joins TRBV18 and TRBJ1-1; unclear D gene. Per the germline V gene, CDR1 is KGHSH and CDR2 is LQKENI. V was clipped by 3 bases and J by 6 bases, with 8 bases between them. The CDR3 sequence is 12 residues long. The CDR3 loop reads CASSPVGSEAFF. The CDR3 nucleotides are TGTGCCAGCTCACCGGTTGGCTCTGAAGCTTTCTTT.

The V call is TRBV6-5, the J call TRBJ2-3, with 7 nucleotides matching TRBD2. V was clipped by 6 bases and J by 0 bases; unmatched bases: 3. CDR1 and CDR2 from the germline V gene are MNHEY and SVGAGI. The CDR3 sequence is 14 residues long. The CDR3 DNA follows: TGTGCCAGCAGAAGCGGGGCTAGCACAGATACGCAGTATTTT. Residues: CASRSGASTDTQYF.

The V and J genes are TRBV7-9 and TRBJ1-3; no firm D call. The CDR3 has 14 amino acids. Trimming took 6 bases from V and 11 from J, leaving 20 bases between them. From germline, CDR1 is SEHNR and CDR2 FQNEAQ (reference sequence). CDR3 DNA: TGTGCCAGCAGTTCCAACTCGGGAAGCAACCCCATATATTTT. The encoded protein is CASSSNSGSNPIYF. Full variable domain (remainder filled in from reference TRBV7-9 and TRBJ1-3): DTGVSQNPRHKITKRGQNVTFRCDPISEHNRLYWYRQTLGQGPEFLTYFQNEAQLEKSRLLSDRFSAERPKGSFSTLEIQRTEQGDSAMYLCASSSNSGSNPIYFGEGSWLTVV.

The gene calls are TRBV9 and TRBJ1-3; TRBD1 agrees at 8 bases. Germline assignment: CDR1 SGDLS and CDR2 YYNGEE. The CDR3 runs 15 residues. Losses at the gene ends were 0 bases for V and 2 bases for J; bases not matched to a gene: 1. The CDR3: CASSVGQGTGNTIYF. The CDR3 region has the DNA TGTGCCAGCAGCGTAGGACAGGGGACTGGAAACACCATATATTTT.

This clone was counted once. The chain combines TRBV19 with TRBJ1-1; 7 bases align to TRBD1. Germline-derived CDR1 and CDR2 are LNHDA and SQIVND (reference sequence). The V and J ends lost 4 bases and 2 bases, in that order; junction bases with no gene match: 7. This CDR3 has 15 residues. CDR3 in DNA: TGTGCCAGTAGTACCGGGACAGTAATCAACACTGAAGCTTTCTTT. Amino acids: CASSTGTVINTEAFF.